These T cell receptor beta chains were read from a single sample in a study of OX40 agonist ivuxolimab in advanced cancers. Generated by immunoSEQ multiplex PCR, the TCRdb table keeps only in-frame clones and is missing some. This table has roughly 100,000 clones, under 85% appearing once. The source was CD4+ or CD8+ T cells sorted from blood, collected in a trial of the OX40 agonist ivuxolimab. These TCRs come from an adult with an advanced solid tumor such as melanoma, head and neck, liver or kidney cancer. Both conserved end residues are part of each CDR3. A D gene is named only where the DNA matches it firmly. A clone size is listed for some rows: how often the clone was seen (once, few, many), or a class if it is expanded.

size	V	J	D	DNA	CDR3
.	TRBV10-3	TRBJ2-5	.	TGTGCCATCGCTCAACAGGGACGAGAGACCCAGTACTTC	CAIAQQGRETQYF
once	TRBV10-2	TRBJ2-7	TRBD2	TGCGCCAGCAGTGATGGAGCGGGGGTTGCCTACGAGCAGTACTTC	CASSDGAGVAYEQYF
once	TRBV11-2	TRBJ1-4	TRBD1	TGTGCCAGCAGCCCAACAGGGGGCGGGGAGGAAAAACTGTTTTTT	CASSPTGGGEEKLFF
.	TRBV25-1	TRBJ2-6	TRBD1	TGTGCCAGCAGTACGACAGGGGTAGTGTTAGGGGCCAACGTCCTGACTTTC	CASSTTGVVLGANVLTF
.	TRBV28	TRBJ1-3	.	TGTGCCAGCAGTTCCTGGGACCCTGGAAACACCATATATTTT	CASSSWDPGNTIYF
.	TRBV6-6	TRBJ1-2	.	TGTGCCAGCAGTTACTCGTTGGAAGGGAGAGGCTACACCTTC	CASSYSLEGRGYTF
.	TRBV6-1	TRBJ1-2	.	TGTGCCAGCAGTGAAGCGCTTGGGGCAAGGGGCTACACCTTC	CASSEALGARGYTF
few	TRBV10-3	TRBJ2-1	.	TGTGCCACCGGACTTGAGGACGCCTACAATGAGCAGTTCTTC	CATGLEDAYNEQFF
few	TRBV19	TRBJ2-2	.	TGTGGCCTGGAGGGGGCCTCCGGGGAGCTGTTTTTT	CGLEGASGELFF
.	TRBV7-2	TRBJ2-7	TRBD1	TGTGCCAGCAGTGAAGAGACAGGGGTATCCTACGAGCAGTACTTC	CASSEETGVSYEQYF
.	TRBV7-2	TRBJ2-2	.	TGTGCCAGCAGCTACTACTCAATCACCGGGGAGCTGTTTTTT	CASSYYSITGELFF
.	TRBV30	TRBJ2-7	TRBD1	TGTGCCTGGTCAATTTATCGGGACAGGGGGTCCTACGAGCAGTACTTC	CAWSIYRDRGSYEQYF
.	TRBV2	TRBJ1-5	.	TGTGCCAGCATGAGGACTCCGGCAGGTCAGCCCCAGCATTTT	CASMRTPAGQPQHF
.	TRBV5-4	TRBJ2-1	.	TGTGCCAGCGGACTCCATCCGGAGCAGTTCTTC	CASGLHPEQFF
.	TRBV7-2	TRBJ2-7	.	TGTGCCAGCAGCTCTTTTCATGTCTACGAGCAGTACTTC	CASSSFHVYEQYF
once	TRBV6-1	TRBJ1-5	.	TGTGCCAGCAGTGAAGGGGGGGGGAATAATCAGCCCCAGCATTTT	CASSEGGGNNQPQHF
.	TRBV5-1	TRBJ2-5	TRBD1	TGCGCCAGCAGCCGGGGACAGGCCCAAGAGACCCAGTACTTC	CASSRGQAQETQYF
few	TRBV19	TRBJ2-3	TRBD2	TGTGCCAGCGCCCTCCCCGGGAGGACGCAGTATTTT	CASALPGRTQYF
.	TRBV5-4	TRBJ2-7	.	TGTGCCAGCAGCGCGGACAGCTCCTACGAGCAGTACTTC	CASSADSSYEQYF
.	TRBV7-9	TRBJ1-5	.	TGTGCCAGCAGCCTACAAGGAGGACAGCCCCAGCATTTT	CASSLQGGQPQHF
.	TRBV19	TRBJ2-1	.	TGTGCCAGTAGTATAGACGGGTTGGAGAGGTCTGTAGATGAGCAGTTCTTC	CASSIDGLERSVDEQFF
.	TRBV28	TRBJ2-1	.	TGTGCCAGCAGTTTTATGGACGTTACCTACAATGAGCAGTTCTTC	CASSFMDVTYNEQFF
once	TRBV7-9	TRBJ2-1	.	TGTGCCAGCAGCCTAGAAACCTACAATGAGCAGTTCTTC	CASSLETYNEQFF
.	TRBV7-8	TRBJ2-7	.	TGTGCCAGCAGCTCGAGGCGGGACGCCTACGAGCAGTACTTC	CASSSRRDAYEQYF
.	TRBV5-1	TRBJ2-3	.	TGCGCCAGCAGCCCGATGGAACCAGATACGCAGTATTTT	CASSPMEPDTQYF
.	TRBV13	TRBJ2-7	TRBD1	TGTGCCAGCAGCTTAGCGGACAGGGGTTACGAGCAGTACTTC	CASSLADRGYEQYF
.	TRBV20-1	TRBJ2-5	.	TGCAGTGCACGAGCGAGGACCCAGTACTTC	CSARARTQYF
.	TRBV7-9	TRBJ2-2	.	TGTGCCAGCAGCTTAGCCCCGACCCCAGCTGGGGAGCTGTTTTTT	CASSLAPTPAGELFF
.	TRBV5-1	TRBJ2-5	.	TGCGCCAGCAGCACCGGAGCGGCTAAAGAGACCCAGTACTTC	CASSTGAAKETQYF
.	TRBV5-1	TRBJ2-7	.	TGCGCCAGCAGCTTTCAATTATATTCCGAGCAGTACTTC	CASSFQLYSEQYF
.	TRBV5-1	TRBJ2-1	.	TGCGCCAGCAGCGGAAACAATGAGCAGTTCTTC	CASSGNNEQFF
.	TRBV4-2	TRBJ1-2	.	TGTGCCAGCAGCCAAGATGGGGGAGGGGGTTTTGGCTACACCTTC	CASSQDGGGGFGYTF
.	TRBV19	TRBJ2-1	.	TGTGCCAGTAGTATAGGTTTTAACAATGAGCAGTTCTTC	CASSIGFNNEQFF
.	TRBV9	TRBJ1-6	TRBD1	TGTGCCAGCAGCGCCGGGGGACAGGGGTATTCACCCCTCCACTTT	CASSAGGQGYSPLHF
once	TRBV4-2	TRBJ2-7	.	TGTGCCAGCAGCCAAGATCTTTACGGCTACGAGCAGTACTTC	CASSQDLYGYEQYF
.	TRBV9	TRBJ2-2	.	TGTGCCAGCAGCCCGGAAGTGTTAGGAGGCGGGGAGCTGTTTTTT	CASSPEVLGGGELFF
.	TRBV19	TRBJ2-2	.	TGTGCCAGTGGAAAAAGGAACACCGGGGAGCTGTTTTTT	CASGKRNTGELFF
.	TRBV7-2	TRBJ2-4	.	TGTGCCAGCAGCCTCGCAAACAAAAACATTCAGTACTTC	CASSLANKNIQYF
.	TRBV4-1	TRBJ1-2	.	TGCGCCAGCAGCCAAGGGCGTACAAGAAGCTACACCTTC	CASSQGRTRSYTF
.	TRBV5-6	TRBJ2-1	.	TGTGCCAGCACCCTTGAAGTGGACGGTGAGCAGTTCTTC	CASTLEVDGEQFF
.	TRBV2	TRBJ1-2	.	TGTGCCAGCATGGGAGGCGCCGGGGGGACTAACTATGGCTACACCTTC	CASMGGAGGTNYGYTF
.	TRBV13	TRBJ2-5	.	TGTGCCAGCAGCCTAAAATTGTATCAAGAGACCCAGTACTTC	CASSLKLYQETQYF
.	TRBV11-3	TRBJ2-7	.	TGTGCCAGCAGCGGGAGCTCCTACGAGCAGTACTTC	CASSGSSYEQYF
.	TRBV29-1	TRBJ2-6	TRBD2	TGCAGCGCCAGGACTAGGGGTTCCGGGGCCAACGTCCTGACTTTC	CSARTRGSGANVLTF
.	TRBV28	TRBJ1-2	.	TGTGCCAGCAGTTTACGGCTCCATGGCTACACCTTC	CASSLRLHGYTF